This T cell receptor delta chain comes out of a study of DNA immune sequencing with unique molecular identifiers (dated by TCRdb to 2018 to 2020). Study-wide context: Immunomagnetic cell separation was used to enrich gammadelta T cells from buffy coats, and the genomic DNA of the enriched gammadelta T cells was sequenced. Fluorescence-activated cell sorting was used to enrich gammadelta T cells from the PBMC of 10 healthy people. To compare enriched with non-enriched material, 100 ng of enriched gammadelta T-cell DNA and 1 ug of non-enriched PBMC DNA were sequenced. An ultrasensitive DNA-based TRD repertoire sequencing method using PCR-introduced unique molecular identifiers was developed and validated in the study. The method was validated on synthetic reference molecules and on blood samples from healthy individuals. Healthy individuals were used as donors, and sorted peripheral blood gammadelta T cells were profiled from some ten of these donors. Points the paper makes about the study in general: Healthy donors differed in TRD repertoire diversity, and several donors were highly oligoclonal, meaning the top 5 clonotypes made up more than half of productive molecules. Among clonotypes in healthy donors, TRDV2 paired with TRDJ1 was identified as the most common TRD rearrangement. Novel TRD sequences not targeted by the primers cannot be detected by the primer-based approach.

Of note for this clone: The antigen it recognizes is unknown. A read error is likely here: a far larger clone is one base away. Other nucleotide sequences in the sample specify the same CDR3.

Libraries were made using multiplex PCR. A 32-plex assay amplified the genomic DNA, with primers for all 8 TRDV and 4 TRDJ genes spanning the CDR3. A 12-nucleotide UMI was attached over roughly 3 barcoding PCR cycles, and a second PCR was then run with Illumina adapter primers. AMPure XP beads were used to purify the libraries, and library quality was checked on a Fragment Analyzer using the HS NGS Fragment kit. The sequencing was run with an Illumina MiniSeq mid-output kit, including around 20% PhiX, and 150 cycles of paired-end reads. In the original analysis: MIGEC version 1.2.9 was used to process the reads, grouping the reads by UMI and building error-corrected consensus sequences. Post-processing used modified VDJtools version 1.2.1 scripts and the tcR R package. Clonotypes were called again by TCRdb from the public reads via CATT, and duplicate nucleotide sequences were then merged into one entry. The V and J calls were determined by TCRdb, not by the authors. The sample includes a few thousand delta-chain clones, with over 9.5% observed a single time. The ten largest clones add up to roughly 50% of the sample.

Per the germline V gene, GEAIGNYY is the CDR1 and EKD is the CDR2. From V the trimming removes 0 bases and from J it removes 0 bases, while the gene matches leave 9 bases of the junction unaccounted for. Its CDR3 holds 17 amino acids, cysteine through phenylalanine. CDR3 DNA only is kept here, 51 bases in frame from base 1. Input material: gamma-delta T cells enriched from blood buffy coat, or unenriched PBMCs (not recorded which). This TCR was sampled from a human donor in good health. This chain is built from TRDV2 and TRDJ1; TRDD3 lines up with 7 middle nucleotides. DNA sequence: TGTGCCTGTGACACCGTGCGAGGATACGGTAACACCGATAAACTCATCTTT. This is translated as CACDTVRGYGNTDKLIF.